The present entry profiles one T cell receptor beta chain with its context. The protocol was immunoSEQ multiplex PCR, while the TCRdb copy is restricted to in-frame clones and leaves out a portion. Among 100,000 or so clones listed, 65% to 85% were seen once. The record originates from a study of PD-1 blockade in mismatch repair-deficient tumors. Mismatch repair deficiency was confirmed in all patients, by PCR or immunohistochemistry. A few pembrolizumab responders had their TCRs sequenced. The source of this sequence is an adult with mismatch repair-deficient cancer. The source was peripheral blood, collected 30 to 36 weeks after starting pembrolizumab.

CDR3 DNA sequence: TGTGCCAGCAGTTACTCCCATCAGCAGGAGCAGTACTTC. As protein: CASSYSHQQEQYF. The chain has TRBV6-5 and TRBJ2-7; D remains ambiguous. The CDR3 sequence is 13 residues long. The V end was cut by 0 bases, the J end by 7 bases, with 10 bases between. In germline, CDR1 is MNHEY, CDR2 SVGAGI.